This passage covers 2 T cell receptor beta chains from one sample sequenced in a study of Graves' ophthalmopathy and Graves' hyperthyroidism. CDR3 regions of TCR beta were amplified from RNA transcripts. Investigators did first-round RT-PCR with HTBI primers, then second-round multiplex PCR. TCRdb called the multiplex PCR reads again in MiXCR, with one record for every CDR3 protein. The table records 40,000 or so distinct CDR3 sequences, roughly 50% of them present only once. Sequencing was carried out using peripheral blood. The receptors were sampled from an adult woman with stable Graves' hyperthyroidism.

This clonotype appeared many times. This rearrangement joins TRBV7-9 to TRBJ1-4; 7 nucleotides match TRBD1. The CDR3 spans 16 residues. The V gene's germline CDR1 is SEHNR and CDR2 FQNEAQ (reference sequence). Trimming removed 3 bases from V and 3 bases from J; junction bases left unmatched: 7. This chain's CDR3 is CASSFRQGPPNEKLFF. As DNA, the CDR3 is TGTGCCAGCAGCTTCCGACAGGGTCCTCCTAATGAAAAACTGTTTTTT.

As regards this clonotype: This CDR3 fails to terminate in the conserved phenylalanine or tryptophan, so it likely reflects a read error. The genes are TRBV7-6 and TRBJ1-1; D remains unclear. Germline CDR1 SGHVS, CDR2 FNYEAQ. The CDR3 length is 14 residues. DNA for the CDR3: TGTGCCAGCAGCTTAGAGGCGGCGAGCACTGGAGCTTTCCTT. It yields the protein CASSLEAASTGAFL.